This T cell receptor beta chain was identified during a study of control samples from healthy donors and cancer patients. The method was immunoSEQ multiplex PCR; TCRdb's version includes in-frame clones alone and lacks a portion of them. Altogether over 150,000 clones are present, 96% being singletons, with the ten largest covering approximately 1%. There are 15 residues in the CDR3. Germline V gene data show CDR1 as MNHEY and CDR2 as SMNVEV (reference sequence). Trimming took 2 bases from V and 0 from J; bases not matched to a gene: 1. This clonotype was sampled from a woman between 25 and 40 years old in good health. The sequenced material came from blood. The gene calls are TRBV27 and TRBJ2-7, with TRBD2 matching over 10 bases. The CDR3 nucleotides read TGTGCCAGCAGTTTAGTAGCGGGGGGCTCCTACGAGCAGTACTTC. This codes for CASSLVAGGSYEQYF.